The T cell receptor beta chain under discussion was sequenced for a study of PD-1 blockade in classical Hodgkin lymphoma. Study-level points and caveats: In newly diagnosed patients, baseline TCR diversity was reportedly below that of healthy donors. Complete responders had baseline diversity similar to newly diagnosed patients. Prior therapy or disease activity may underlie the repertoire differences, whose causes remain undefined.

Assay used: immunoSEQ multiplex PCR; TCRdb lists only in-frame clones, some missing. The sample shows 50,000 to 65,000 clones, about 92% of them seen only once. Time point defined: cycle 4 day 1 (C4D1), after more than 5 weeks of nivolumab. Every patient relapsed after autologous stem cell transplantation, and brentuximab vedotin exposure varied. About this clone itself: Its antigen is unknown.

J lost 0 bases, V lost 2 bases, and 2 bases had no gene match. This CDR3 contains 15 residues. Germline loops: CDR1 MNHEY, CDR2 SMNVEV (reference sequence). This clonotype was obtained from a human donor with classical Hodgkin lymphoma. Source: peripheral blood mononuclear cells (PBMCs), taken before the fourth cycle of nivolumab. The V and J genes are TRBV27 and TRBJ2-7, with 9 bases that match TRBD1. The CDR3 here is CASSLRTGVSYEQYF. CDR3 nucleotides: TGTGCCAGCAGTTTAAGGACAGGGGTCTCCTACGAGCAGTACTTC.